This T cell receptor beta chain was retrieved from a study of OX40 agonist ivuxolimab in advanced cancers. This CDR3 has 16 residues. V shed 1 base, J shed 3 bases, and the junction held 5 bases outside the gene matches. CDR1 is LNHNV and CDR2 is YYDKDF in the germline V gene (reference sequence). Method: immunoSEQ multiplex PCR; TCRdb's copy keeps in-frame clones and lacks some. The sample carries tens of thousands of clones, 75% to 90% recorded once. This chain links TRBV15 with TRBJ2-3; 9 bases are shared with TRBD1. The receptor comes from an adult with an advanced solid tumor such as melanoma, head and neck, liver or kidney cancer. The sample was CD4+ or CD8+ T cells sorted from blood, taken in a trial of the OX40 agonist ivuxolimab. The CDR3 spells CATSRAPTGGTDTQYF. CDR3 sequence (DNA): TGTGCCACCAGCAGAGCCCCGACAGGGGGAACAGATACGCAGTATTTT.